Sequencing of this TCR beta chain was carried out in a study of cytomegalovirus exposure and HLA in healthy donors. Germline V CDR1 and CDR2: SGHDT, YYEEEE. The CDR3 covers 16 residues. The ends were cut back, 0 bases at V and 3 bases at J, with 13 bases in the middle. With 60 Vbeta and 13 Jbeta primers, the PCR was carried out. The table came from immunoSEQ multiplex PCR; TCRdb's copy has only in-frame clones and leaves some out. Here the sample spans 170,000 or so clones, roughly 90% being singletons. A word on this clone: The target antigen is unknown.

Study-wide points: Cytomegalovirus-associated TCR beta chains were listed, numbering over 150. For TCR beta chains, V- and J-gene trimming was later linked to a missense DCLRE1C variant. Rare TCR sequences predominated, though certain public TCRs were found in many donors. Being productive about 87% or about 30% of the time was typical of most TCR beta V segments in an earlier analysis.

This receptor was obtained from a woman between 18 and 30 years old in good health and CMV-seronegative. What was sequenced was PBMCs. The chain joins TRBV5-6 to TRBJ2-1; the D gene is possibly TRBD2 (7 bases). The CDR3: CASSLAGRGYYNEQFF. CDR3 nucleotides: TGTGCCAGCAGCTTGGCGGGGAGGGGGTACTACAATGAGCAGTTCTTC.